These T cell receptor beta chains were read from a single sample in a study of blood T cell repertoires in COVID-19. Method: immunoSEQ multiplex PCR; TCRdb's copy keeps in-frame clones and lacks some. In the table there are 200,000 to 250,000 clones, 65% to 90% of which are singletons. The sequenced material came from peripheral blood. The receptors here all came from a man at least 80 years old with acute or convalescent COVID-19. Each CDR3 is given with its conserved first and last residue.

>TRBJ1-3|TRBV7-9
CASSLRAGITSGNTIYF
>TRBJ2-4|TRBV27
CASSLNQGNRAKNIQYF
>TRBJ2-2|TRBV10-3
CAINGGAEHTGELFF
>TRBJ2-3|TRBV24-1
CATSDQTDTQYF
>TRBJ1-1|TRBV25-1
CASSAGLGQVTEAFF
>TRBJ2-5|TRBV7-9
CASSLSGVETQYF
>TRBJ2-7|TRBV18
CASSPEGLVYEQYF
>TRBJ2-7|TRBV11-2
CASSSGQGGNF
>TRBJ1-5|TRBV7-9
CASSHEYSNQPQHF
>TRBJ2-7|TRBV29-1
CSVSDSSYEQYF
>TRBJ2-1|TRBV28
CASSVAGVVYNEQFF
>TRBJ2-7|TRBV30
CAWSGQGGVGQYF
>TRBJ2-4|TRBV24-1
CAVAGGSGNIQYF
>TRBJ2-4|TRBV6-5
CASTKAGQSIQYF
>TRBJ2-1|TRBV30
CAWSVYSSYNEQFF
>TRBJ2-1|TRBV2
CASSETSANEQFF
>TRBJ2-1|TRBV11-3
CASSLGLAAYNEQFF